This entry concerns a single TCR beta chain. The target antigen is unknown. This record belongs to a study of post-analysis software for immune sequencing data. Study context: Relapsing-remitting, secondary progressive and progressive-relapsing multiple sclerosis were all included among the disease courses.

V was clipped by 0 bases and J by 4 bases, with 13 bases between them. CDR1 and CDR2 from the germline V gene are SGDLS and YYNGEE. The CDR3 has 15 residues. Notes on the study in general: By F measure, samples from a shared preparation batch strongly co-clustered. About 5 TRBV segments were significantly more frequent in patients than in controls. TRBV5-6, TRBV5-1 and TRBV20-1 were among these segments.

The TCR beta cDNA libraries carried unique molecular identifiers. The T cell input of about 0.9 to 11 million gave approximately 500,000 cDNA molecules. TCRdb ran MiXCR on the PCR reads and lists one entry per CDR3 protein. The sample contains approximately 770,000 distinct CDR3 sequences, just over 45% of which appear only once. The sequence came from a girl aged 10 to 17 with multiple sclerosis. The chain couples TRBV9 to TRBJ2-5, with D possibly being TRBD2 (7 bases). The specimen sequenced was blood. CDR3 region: CASSVVGGGGETQYF. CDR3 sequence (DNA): TGTGCCAGCAGCGTAGTAGGGGGAGGGGGAGAGACCCAGTACTTC.